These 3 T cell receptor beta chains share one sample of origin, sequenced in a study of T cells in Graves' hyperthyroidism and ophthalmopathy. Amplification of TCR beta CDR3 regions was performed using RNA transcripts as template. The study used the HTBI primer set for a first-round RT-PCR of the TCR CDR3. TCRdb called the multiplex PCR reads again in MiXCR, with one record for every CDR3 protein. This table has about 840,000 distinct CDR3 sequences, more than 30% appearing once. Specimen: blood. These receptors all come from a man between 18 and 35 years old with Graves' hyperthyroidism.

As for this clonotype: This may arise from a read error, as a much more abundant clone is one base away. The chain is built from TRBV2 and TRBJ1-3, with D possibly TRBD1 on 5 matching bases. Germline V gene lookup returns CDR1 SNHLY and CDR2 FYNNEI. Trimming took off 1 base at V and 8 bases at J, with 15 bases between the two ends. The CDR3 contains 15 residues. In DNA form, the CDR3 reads TGTGCCAGCAGTGAAGAGGAGAGTGGGGGAGACACCATATATTTT. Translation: CASSEEESGGDTIYF.

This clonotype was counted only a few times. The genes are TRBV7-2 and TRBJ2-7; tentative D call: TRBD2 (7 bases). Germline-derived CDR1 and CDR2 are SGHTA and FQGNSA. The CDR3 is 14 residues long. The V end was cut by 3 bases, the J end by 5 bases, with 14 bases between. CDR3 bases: TGTGCCAGCAGCTTTGCGGGGGCGGCCAACGAGCAGTACTTC. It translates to CASSFAGAANEQYF.

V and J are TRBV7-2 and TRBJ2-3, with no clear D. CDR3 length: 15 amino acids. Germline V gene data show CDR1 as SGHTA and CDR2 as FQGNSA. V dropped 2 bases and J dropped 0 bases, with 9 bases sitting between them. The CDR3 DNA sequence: TGTGCCAGCAGCTTAAGGCTTACTAGCACAGATACGCAGTATTTT. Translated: CASSLRLTSTDTQYF. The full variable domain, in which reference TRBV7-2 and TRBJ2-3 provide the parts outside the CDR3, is GAGVSQSPSNKVTEKGKDVELRCDPISGHTALYWYRQSLGQGLEFLIYFQGNSAPDKSGLPSDRFSAERTGGSVSTLTIQRTQQEDSAVYLCASSLRLTSTDTQYFGPGTRLTVL.